This is a list of T cell receptor beta chains from one sample in a study of memory CD4+ T cells and cytomegalovirus serostatus. Profiling relied on immunoSEQ multiplex PCR, and the TCRdb table lists in-frame clones only, not all of them. Of 50,000 to 65,000 clones listed, 77% are singletons. Sequencing was carried out using memory CD4+ T cells from blood. The receptors originated from an adult in good health and CMV-seronegative. Both conserved end residues are part of each CDR3. D genes are given only for firm matches. Rows may omit the clone size; those that give it use once, few, many or a size class.

d_call j_call clone_size v_call cdr3_nt cdr3_aa
TRBD1 TRBJ2-3 once TRBV7-9 TGTGCCAGCAGCCCCAGGGGGTCCAGCACAGATACGCAGTATTTT CASSPRGSSTDTQYF
TRBD1 TRBJ1-4 . TRBV5-6 TGTGCCAGCAGCTGGGGGACAGGAGGAGTTGCAACTAATGAAAAACTGTTTTTT CASSWGTGGVATNEKLFF
. TRBJ2-3 . TRBV2 TGTGCCAGCAGTGCGGGACTGACTGGGTCAGGTTCGACTGTACGGTATTTT CASSAGLTGSGSTVRYF
. TRBJ1-1 . TRBV7-9 TGTGCCAGCAGCTTAGTTCCCGGGGCTGAAGCTTTCTTT CASSLVPGAEAFF
TRBD1 TRBJ2-1 . TRBV5-1 TGCGCCAGCCACTCTCGGACGTTCTGGGACAGGGGCACCAATGAGCAGTTCTTC CASHSRTFWDRGTNEQFF
. TRBJ1-1 . TRBV10-2 TGCGCCAGCGGAGCGGGACAACTGAACACTGAAGCTTTCTTT CASGAGQLNTEAFF
. TRBJ1-3 . TRBV10-3 TGTGCCACCGTCGACCGCCGAGAGGGGGGAAACACCATATATTTT CATVDRREGGNTIYF
TRBD2 TRBJ2-1 . TRBV7-2 TGTGCCAGCAGCTTAGCGACTAGCGGTGGCTATGAGCAGTTCTTC CASSLATSGGYEQFF
TRBD1 TRBJ1-5 . TRBV28 TGTGCCAGCAGTTCTGACAGGGTTAATCAGCCCCAGCATTTT CASSSDRVNQPQHF
. TRBJ1-3 few TRBV28 TGTGCCAGCAGTTTGACGACTCGGATCTCTGGAAACACCATATATTTT CASSLTTRISGNTIYF
TRBD1 TRBJ1-5 . TRBV7-9 TGTGCCAGCAGCGCGACAGGGAATCAGCCCCAGCATTTT CASSATGNQPQHF
TRBD1 TRBJ1-1 . TRBV5-4 TGTGCCAGCAGTTGGGGACAGGGTAAATCAAGCACTGAAGCTTTCTTT CASSWGQGKSSTEAFF
. TRBJ1-2 . TRBV5-6 TGTGCCAGCAGCTTGAGGGGACAAAACTATGGCTACACCTTC CASSLRGQNYGYTF
. TRBJ2-3 . TRBV30 TGTGCCTGGAGTGTACCGGTTAGCGCAGATACGCAGTATTTT CAWSVPVSADTQYF
. TRBJ1-6 once TRBV25-1 TGTGCCAGCAGTAAAACGGGACTTATCAATTCACCCCTCCACTTT CASSKTGLINSPLHF
TRBD2 TRBJ2-2 . TRBV4-2 TGTGCCAGCAGCCAATATTCGGGAGGGAACGGGGAGCTGTTTTTT CASSQYSGGNGELFF
TRBD1 TRBJ1-1 . TRBV18 TGTGCCAGCTCCCCCCAGACAGGGGTGGGGATCACTGAAGCTTTCTTT CASSPQTGVGITEAFF
TRBD1 TRBJ1-1 . TRBV7-8 TGTGCCAGCAGCTTAACCGACAGGGGGAACACTGAAGCTTTCTTT CASSLTDRGNTEAFF
TRBD2 TRBJ2-3 once TRBV29-1 TGCAGCGTGATACTAGCGGGAGTGACAGATACGCAGTATTTT CSVILAGVTDTQYF
TRBD2 TRBJ2-1 . TRBV6-6 TGTGCCAGCAGCTCTAGCGGGGTAAGCTCCTACAATGAGCAGTTCTTC CASSSSGVSSYNEQFF
. TRBJ1-5 once TRBV19 TGTGCCAGTAGTAAAGAGGTCAATCAGCCCCAGCATTTT CASSKEVNQPQHF
. TRBJ1-1 . TRBV5-1 TGCGCCAGCAGCTTGGAGCGGGGCACTGAAGCTTTCTTT CASSLERGTEAFF
. TRBJ2-1 . TRBV11-2 TGTGCCAGCAGCTTAGAATCTTTCAGGGCATCCTACAATGAGCAGTTCTTC CASSLESFRASYNEQFF
TRBD1 TRBJ2-7 . TRBV7-8 TGTGCCAGCAGCCCATCGGGACAGGTCTCCTACGAGCAGTACTTC CASSPSGQVSYEQYF
TRBD2 TRBJ2-3 . TRBV28 TGTGCCAGCAGTTTCGACCTAGCGGGAAAGTCCCCCACTAGCACAGATACGCAGTATTTT CASSFDLAGKSPTSTDTQYF
. TRBJ1-1 once TRBV11-2 TGTGCCGAGAGTCAGGGGCGGGGGTCTGAAGCTTTCTTT CAESQGRGSEAFF
. TRBJ1-2 few TRBV5-1 TGCGCCAGCAGCTTGGATCCAGGGGTGTATGGCTACACCTTC CASSLDPGVYGYTF
. TRBJ1-4 . TRBV6-5 TGTGCCAGCAGTTACTGGGCAGGAACTAATGAAAAACTGTTTTTT CASSYWAGTNEKLFF
TRBD2 TRBJ2-7 . TRBV6-6 TGTGCCAGCAGTTACGGGACTAGCGGTGACTACGAGCAGTACTTC CASSYGTSGDYEQYF
. TRBJ1-3 many TRBV28 TGTGCCAGCAGTTTAGGGGGGTCAAACACCATATATTTT CASSLGGSNTIYF
. TRBJ2-7 . TRBV5-1 TGCGCCAGCAGTCGAGGGACTTTTGAAGAGCAGTACTTC CASSRGTFEEQYF
. TRBJ2-7 . TRBV7-2 TGTGCCAGCAGCTCCCGCGGGGCCTACGAGCAGTACTTC CASSSRGAYEQYF
. TRBJ2-3 . TRBV7-7 TGTGCTAGCAGCTTGGTAGACAGTCCGCCAGATACGCAGTATTTT CASSLVDSPPDTQYF
. TRBJ2-7 . TRBV7-9 TGTGCCAGCAGCGCGGTCAGGGGGGCTCCCCCTTACGAGCAGTACTTC CASSAVRGAPPYEQYF
. TRBJ2-7 once TRBV7-2 TGTGCCAGCAGCTTAGCTAGCTCCTACGAGCAGTACTTC CASSLASSYEQYF
. TRBJ1-1 . TRBV7-9 TGTGCCAGCAGCTTACACGGGGGGCGGAACACTGAAGCTTTCTTT CASSLHGGRNTEAFF
. TRBJ1-1 few TRBV2 TGTGCCAGCACCGGTTTGGAGAACACTGAAGCTTTCTTT CASTGLENTEAFF
. TRBJ2-7 many TRBV6-5 TGTGCCAGCAGTCGCACCGGACTGTTCACCTACGAGCAGTACTTC CASSRTGLFTYEQYF
TRBD1 TRBJ1-5 . TRBV18 TGTGCCAGCTCACCGGGACAGGGGCATCAGCCCCAGCATTTT CASSPGQGHQPQHF
. TRBJ1-4 . TRBV30 TGTGCCTGGAGTGTATGGGGGGATAATGAAAAACTGTTTTTT CAWSVWGDNEKLFF
TRBD1 TRBJ1-5 . TRBV11-2 TGTGCCAGCAGCTTAGATGGCAGGGGGGACCAGCCCCAGCATTTT CASSLDGRGDQPQHF
. TRBJ1-6 . TRBV7-3 TGTGCCAGCAGCTTTGGAGGTGGGGGCTCTTCACCCCTCCACTTT CASSFGGGGSSPLHF
TRBD1 TRBJ2-5 . TRBV5-1 TGCGCCAGCAGCTTGGAGCCGACAGGGAGCCAAGAGACCCAGTACTTC CASSLEPTGSQETQYF
. TRBJ2-6 . TRBV5-1 TGCGCCAGCAGCTTGGCCGCGGGGGCCGGGGCCAACGTCCTGACTTTC CASSLAAGAGANVLTF
TRBD2 TRBJ2-3 . TRBV29-1 TGCAGCGTTGGGGCGACTAGCGGGATAGGCACAGATACGCAGTATTTT CSVGATSGIGTDTQYF
TRBD2 TRBJ2-1 . TRBV11-2 TGTGCCAGCAGCTTAAACGCGGGAGCAATGGATGAGCAGTTCTTC CASSLNAGAMDEQFF
. TRBJ1-3 . TRBV9 TGTGCCAGCAGCGTAGATACCTCTGGAAACACCATATATTTT CASSVDTSGNTIYF
. TRBJ2-7 once TRBV9 TGTGCCAGCAGCGTAGCTAGGGACAATGCCTACGAGCAGTACTTC CASSVARDNAYEQYF
. TRBJ2-7 . TRBV11-2 TGTGCCAGCAGGCCTCCTGGGAGGAGGTCCTACGAGCAGTACTTC CASRPPGRRSYEQYF
. TRBJ2-6 . TRBV5-1 TGCGCCAGCAGCTGGGGAGCGGGCAAGGTGGCTGCAGGGGCCAACGTCCTGACTTTC CASSWGAGKVAAGANVLTF
. TRBJ1-5 . TRBV2 TGTGCCAGCAGTGACAGGGTTCAGCCCCAGCATTTT CASSDRVQPQHF